This T cell receptor (beta chain) was identified during a study of control samples from healthy donors and cancer patients. This CDR3 spans 16 amino acids. V lost 0 bases, J lost 2 bases, and 2 bases stayed unmatched. Germline-derived CDR1 and CDR2 are LNHNV and YYDKDF (reference sequence). Clones were sequenced by immunoSEQ multiplex PCR, and TCRdb holds only the in-frame ones, with some missing. The data show tens of thousands of clones, with about 90% seen just once and 3% to 4.5% held by the top ten. The receptor comes from a woman aged 50 to 65 in good health. The sequenced sample consisted of blood. The gene calls are TRBV15 and TRBJ1-5, with 9 bases lining up with TRBD1. The CDR3 reads CATSRDGDRGNQPQHF. DNA of the CDR3: TGTGCCACCAGCAGAGATGGGGACAGGGGCAATCAGCCCCAGCATTTT.